This TCR beta chain was found in a study of Ad26.COV2.S vaccination and SARS-CoV-2 variants. Study-wide context: Intramuscularly, Ad26.COV2.S was given either once or twice, 56 days apart.

The CDR3 extends over 17 amino acids. V gave up 2 bases and J gave up 3 bases; unmatched junction bases: 11. Germline CDR1 SGHNT, CDR2 YYREEE (reference sequence). Treatment noted: some 20 received Ad26.COV2.S at low or high dose, single or two shots; several received placebo; per-sample allocation not given. Samples analyzed were those drawn on day 63 after the first vaccine or placebo injection. In the vaccine, an Ad26 vector expressed the SARS-CoV-2 spike of the Wuhan strain. Produced via immunoSEQ multiplex PCR; TCRdb's table is partial and in-frame only. The data contain 410,000 or so clones, 92% of them singletons.

This TCR was recovered from a person between 18 and 60 years old who received the Ad26.COV2.S COVID-19 vaccine or a placebo. The chain recombines TRBV5-4 with TRBJ2-7; 10 bases fit TRBD2. The starting material was peripheral blood, obtained in a trial of Ad26.COV2.S vaccine versus placebo. CDR3 DNA: TGTGCCAGCAGCTTAAAAGCTCTAGCGGGGGTGAACTACGAGCAGTACTTC. Its translation is CASSLKALAGVNYEQYF. The full variable domain, in which reference TRBV5-4 and TRBJ2-7 provide the parts outside the CDR3, is ETGVTQSPTHLIKTRGQQVTLRCSSQSGHNTVSWYQQALGQGPQFIFQYYREEENGRGNFPPRFSGLQFPNYSSELNVNALELDDSALYLCASSLKALAGVNYEQYFGPGTRLTVT.